This note documents a single T cell receptor beta chain sequence. TCRdb keeps only in-frame clones here, not all; method: immunoSEQ multiplex PCR. Found here are some 40,000 clones, around 85% of them singletons; the top ten hold about a third. This specimen belongs to a study of blood T cell repertoires in COVID-19. Overall study context: Some COVID-19 samples were acute and others convalescent; all came from the United States, Italy and Spain. In each case, the material was cDNA or gDNA derived from T cells, B-cell-depleted T cells, or PBMCs.

In germline, CDR1 is SNHLY, CDR2 FYNNEI. The length of the CDR3 is 16 residues. Trimming cost V 0 bases and J 0 bases, with 9 bases left between them. The TCR originated in a woman aged 80 or older with acute or convalescent COVID-19. The chain carries TRBV2 and TRBJ2-4; a weak D match, TRBD2 (5 bases). Sequenced input: peripheral blood. CDR3: CASSEALGLAKNIQYF. The CDR3 bases are TGTGCCAGCAGTGAAGCGCTTGGACTAGCCAAAAACATTCAGTACTTC.